The 20 T cell receptor beta chains in this list originate from one sample, sequenced in a study of T cells after yellow fever vaccination. TCRdb re-analysed the 5' RACE reads in MiXCR, keeping a single row per CDR3 protein. The sample includes around 320,000 distinct CDR3 sequences, around 10% of them seen just once. The starting material was CD4+ T cells sorted from PBMCs, obtained 5 days after the yellow fever booster vaccination. Every receptor here comes from a man younger than 30 who received the YFV17D yellow fever vaccine.

This clonotype has only a few counts. V is TRBV19 and J is TRBJ1-3; D gene uncertain. V gave up 10 bases and J gave up 0 bases, with 13 bases separating them. Germline V gene sequence: CDR1 LNHDA, CDR2 SQIVND (reference sequence). The CDR3 length is 14 residues. CDR3 DNA: TGTGCCACCCTCGACGGAGCCTCTGGAAACACCATATATTTT. Translated, it gives CATLDGASGNTIYF.

This clonotype appeared many times. The gene calls are TRBV5-1 and TRBJ2-6; no reliable D call. Trimming cost V 4 bases and J 2 bases, with 10 bases left between them. The CDR3 extends over 15 amino acids. CDR1 and CDR2 (germline): SGHRS, YFSETQ. The CDR3, as DNA: TGCGCCAGCAGCGGAGCTATTACTGGGGCCAACGTCCTGACTTTC. It encodes CASSGAITGANVLTF.

The rearrangement uses TRBV2 and TRBJ1-2, with D hard to call. The germline gives CDR1 SNHLY, CDR2 FYNNEI. The CDR3 extends over 12 amino acids. V lost 3 bases to trimming and J lost 8 bases, with 10 bases between them. CDR3 amino acids: CASSDSPSGYTF. The DNA of the CDR3 is TGTGCCAGCAGTGACTCCCCTTCCGGCTACACCTTC.

This chain connects TRBV20-1 to TRBJ2-6, with 8 bases identical to TRBD1. The V and J ends lost 1 base and 4 bases, in that order; junction bases with no gene match: 3. Per the germline V gene, CDR1 is DFQATT and CDR2 is SNEGSKA (reference sequence). The CDR3 is 15 residues long. CDR3 in DNA: TGCAGTGCTAGAGCAGGGGGCGCCGGGGCCAACGTCCTGACTTTC. As protein: CSARAGGAGANVLTF.

This clonotype came up a few times. This chain uses TRBV27 with TRBJ1-6, with 7 bases fitting TRBD1. The length of the CDR3 is 15 residues. The ends lost 8 bases at V and 10 bases at J; junction bases unmatched: 14. The germline CDR1 and CDR2 sequences are MNHEY and SMNVEV (reference sequence). The CDR3 DNA reads TGTGCCAGCGCAATTCGGACAGGAGGATACTCACCCCTCCACTTT. Amino acids: CASAIRTGGYSPLHF.

The sample holds a few counts of this clonotype. Here the CDR3 DNA reads TGCAGTGCTAGTAGTGCTAGCGGGGGGTTGACTGGAGAGACCCAGTACTTC. This translates into CSASSASGGLTGETQYF. The genes are TRBV20-1 and TRBJ2-5, with 11 bases aligning to TRBD2. The CDR3 covers 17 residues. The V segment lost 3 bases and the J segment 4 bases; nucleotides outside the gene matches: 13. Germline V CDR1 and CDR2: DFQATT, SNEGSKA (reference sequence).

The chain carries TRBV20-1 and TRBJ1-1; D is unclear. This CDR3 is built from 13 residues. CDR1 and CDR2 (germline): DFQATT, SNEGSKA (reference sequence). V lost 3 bases, J lost 1 base, and 9 bases lay in between. For the CDR3, the DNA is TGCAGTGCTAGTACCGGATGGAACACTGAAGCTTTCTTT. Amino acids: CSASTGWNTEAFF.

The V and J genes are TRBV19 and TRBJ1-5; tentatively, D is TRBD1 (5 bases). CDR3 length equals 13 residues. The germline V and J ends were trimmed by 10 bases and 7 bases, with 17 bases remaining between them. Germline lookup yields CDR1 LNHDA and CDR2 SQIVND (reference sequence). For the CDR3, the DNA is TGTGCCACCGATCGGGGGGGAGGACAGCCCCAGCATTTT. This gives the protein CATDRGGGQPQHF.

This clonotype has at least ten counts. The V and J genes are TRBV7-2 and TRBJ2-3; TRBD1 aligns across 11 bases. The CDR3 has 14 amino acids. V was pared by 6 bases and J by 4 bases, with 3 bases of the junction left unmatched. Germline CDR1 is SGHTA and CDR2 is FQGNSA. The CDR3 sequence: CASSPGQGADTQYF. CDR3 bases: TGTGCCAGCAGTCCGGGACAGGGGGCAGATACGCAGTATTTT.

This clonotype was detected only a few times. The chain has TRBV30 and TRBJ2-7, with 9 bases fitting TRBD1. V shed 2 bases, J shed 6 bases, and the junction held 8 bases outside the gene matches. CDR3 length: 14 residues. In germline, CDR1 is GTSNPN, CDR2 SVGIG (reference sequence). The CDR3 reads CAWSRTGEGGEQYF. The CDR3 region has the DNA TGTGCCTGGAGTCGGACAGGGGAAGGGGGCGAGCAGTACTTC.

This clonotype has more than one count but fewer than ten. The chain joins TRBV4-3 to TRBJ2-1; D may correspond to TRBD1 or TRBD2 (6 bases each). The CDR3 is 13 residues long. The V and J ends lost 4 bases and 9 bases respectively, with 13 bases between them. Germline CDR1 reads LGHNA; CDR2 reads YSLEER. CDR3 DNA: TGCGCCAGCAGCCGAGGGGGGCAGGGTGAGCAGTTCTTC. The encoded protein is CASSRGGQGEQFF.

The J gene is TRBJ2-5, the V gene TRBV5-1; D may be TRBD2 (5 bases). Trimming removed 0 bases from V and 4 bases from J, with 10 bases in between. The CDR3 is made up of 14 amino acids. Germline V gene lookup returns CDR1 SGHRS and CDR2 YFSETQ. The CDR3 region is CASSLVEAVETQYF. For the CDR3, the DNA is TGCGCCAGCAGCTTGGTGGAGGCGGTAGAGACCCAGTACTTC.

The rearrangement joins TRBV27 to TRBJ2-5, with TRBD2 as a possible D gene (5 bases). This CDR3 contains 14 residues. Germline loops: CDR1 MNHEY, CDR2 SMNVEV (reference sequence). Trimming pared 8 bases from V and 5 bases from J, leaving 18 bases between. CDR3 bases: TGTGCCAGCGGACTTATGGTCGGCGGGGAGACCCAGTACTTC. Encoded protein: CASGLMVGGETQYF.

This clonotype was detected ten times or more. The chain employs TRBV4-3 and TRBJ1-1; a weak D match, TRBD1 (6 bases). Trimming removed 0 bases from V and 0 bases from J, with 17 bases in between. CDR3 length: 18 residues. Germline CDR1 and CDR2: LGHNA and YSLEER. The CDR3 protein is CASSQDAPLTGLNTEAFF. CDR3 nucleotides: TGCGCCAGCAGCCAAGACGCCCCCCTGACAGGCTTGAACACTGAAGCTTTCTTT.

This clonotype was observed many times. The V and J genes are TRBV9 and TRBJ1-2; D remains ambiguous. Looked up from germline, CDR1 is SGDLS and CDR2 is YYNGEE. The CDR3 is 14 residues long. V gave up 0 bases and J gave up 4 bases, with 10 bases separating them. The CDR3 is CASSVDKGVYGYTF. CDR3 in DNA: TGTGCCAGCAGCGTAGATAAGGGCGTCTATGGCTACACCTTC.

This clonotype showed up just a few times. This chain joins TRBV30 and TRBJ2-7; 7 bases map to TRBD1. In germline, CDR1 is GTSNPN, CDR2 SVGIG (reference sequence). This CDR3 has 13 residues. The V and J ends lost 4 bases and 6 bases, in that order; junction bases with no gene match: 9. The CDR3: CAWKRAGGSEQYF. As DNA, the CDR3 is TGTGCCTGGAAAAGGGCAGGGGGTAGCGAGCAGTACTTC.

This clonotype has ten or more counts. The CDR3 protein is CASIPGTESYEQYV. In DNA, the CDR3 is TGCGCCAGCATCCCCGGGACGGAGTCCTACGAGCAGTACGTC. The rearrangement joins TRBV5-1 to TRBJ2-7; either TRBD1 or TRBD2 may fit D (5 bases each). V lost 6 bases to trimming and J lost 1 base, with 14 bases between them. There are 14 residues in the CDR3. Germline lookup yields CDR1 SGHRS and CDR2 YFSETQ.

The table lists this clonotype with a few counts. The genes are TRBV6-1 and TRBJ2-3; 10 bases map to TRBD1. Germline-derived CDR1 and CDR2 are MNHNS and SASEGT. Trimming at V came to 6 bases and at J to 4 bases, leaving 10 bases not matched to a gene. The CDR3 loop spans 16 amino acids. The CDR3 region is CASRTGGRLGADTQYF. The CDR3 bases are TGTGCCAGCAGGACAGGGGGCAGACTTGGAGCAGATACGCAGTATTTT.

This sequence joins TRBV18 and TRBJ1-6; the D gene is possibly TRBD1 (6 bases). V was cut by 3 bases and J by 6 bases, with 15 bases left in between. There are 16 residues in the CDR3. Germline-derived CDR1 and CDR2 are KGHSH and LQKENI. CDR3 amino acids: CASSPSGGAGNSPLHF. The CDR3 DNA sequence: TGTGCCAGCTCACCTTCTGGGGGCGCTGGTAATTCACCCCTCCACTTT. The entire variable domain, with the rest obtained from reference TRBV18 and TRBJ1-6, is as follows: NAGVMQNPRHLVRRRGQEARLRCSPMKGHSHVYWYRQLPEEGLKFMVYLQKENIIDESGMPKERFSAEFPKEGPSILRIQQVVRGDSAAYFCASSPSGGAGNSPLHFGNGTRLTVT.

The chain has TRBV6-2 or TRBV6-3 and TRBJ2-7; D is undetermined. CDR1 is MNHEY, CDR2 SVGEGT, per germline. V was pared by 7 bases and J by 4 bases, with 17 bases between. The CDR3 has 14 residues. Here the CDR3 reads CASTTSGLPYEQYV. The CDR3 bases are TGTGCCAGCACCACCTCCGGGTTACCTTACGAGCAGTACGTC.